These T cell receptor beta chains were read from a single sample in a study of blood T cell repertoires in COVID-19. Produced via immunoSEQ multiplex PCR; TCRdb's table is partial and in-frame only. The table shows approximately 130,000 clones, with 85% to 90% occurring only once. The sequencing input was peripheral blood. The receptor source for this set is a man aged 55 to 70 with acute or convalescent COVID-19. Each CDR3 is given with its conserved first and last residue. D genes are given only for firm matches. Only part of the rows carry a size: once, few, many, or a class if the clone is expanded.

v_gene,d_gene,abundance,j_gene,CDR3aa,CDR3nt
TRBV7-8,TRBD2,.,TRBJ2-7,CASSRPGGEQYF,TGTGCCAGCAGCCGCCCGGGGGGCGAGCAGTACTTC
TRBV7-9,.,.,TRBJ2-2,CASSLRSARTGELFF,TGTGCCAGCAGCTTAAGGTCCGCTAGAACCGGGGAGCTGTTTTTT
TRBV27,.,.,TRBJ2-7,CASRKTPNSYEQYF,TGTGCCAGCAGAAAGACACCCAACTCCTACGAGCAGTACTTC
TRBV7-2,.,once,TRBJ2-5,CASSSPGQGETQYF,TGTGCCAGCAGCTCACCGGGTCAAGGAGAGACCCAGTACTTC
TRBV20-1,.,.,TRBJ2-7,CSASLASQGQYF,TGCAGTGCTAGTCTCGCCTCTCAGGGGCAGTACTTC
TRBV19,TRBD2,.,TRBJ2-3,CASSRAGAGTDTQYF,TGTGCCAGTAGCCGAGCGGGAGCCGGTACAGATACGCAGTATTTT
TRBV5-6,TRBD2,.,TRBJ2-1,CASSFTSGRPYNEQFF,TGTGCCAGCAGCTTTACCAGCGGGAGACCTTACAATGAGCAGTTCTTC
TRBV5-4,TRBD1,.,TRBJ1-2,CATSSGTGGWGYTF,TGTGCCACTAGTTCCGGGACAGGGGGTTGGGGCTACACCTTC
TRBV24-1,.,.,TRBJ1-4,CATSDRGSEKLFF,TGTGCCACCAGTGATAGGGGAAGTGAAAAACTGTTTTTT
TRBV19,TRBD1,.,TRBJ2-7,CASSIQGSYEQYF,TGTGCCAGTAGCATACAGGGGTCCTACGAGCAGTACTTC
TRBV11-2,TRBD2,.,TRBJ2-1,CASSLGGLADEQFF,TGTGCCAGCAGCTTAGGCGGACTAGCGGATGAGCAGTTCTTC
TRBV6-2/TRBV6-3,TRBD2,.,TRBJ2-7,CASSNGDYIYEQYF,TGTGCCAGCAGTAATGGGGACTACATCTACGAGCAGTACTTC
TRBV24-1,TRBD1,.,TRBJ2-2,CATSPRTGPTGELFF,TGTGCCACCAGCCCGCGGACAGGTCCGACCGGGGAGCTGTTTTTT
TRBV25-1,.,.,TRBJ2-6,CASSFVGANVLTF,TGTGCCAGCAGCTTTGTAGGGGCCAACGTCCTGACTTTC
TRBV11-2,.,.,TRBJ2-5,CASSLENSETQYF,TGTGCCAGCAGCTTGGAGAATTCGGAGACCCAGTACTTC
TRBV5-8,.,.,TRBJ2-7,CASSLRGTSYEQYF,TGTGCCAGCAGCTTGAGGGGGACGTCCTACGAGCAGTACTTC
TRBV30,TRBD1,.,TRBJ1-3,CAWTGGGFSGNTIYF,TGTGCCTGGACCGGAGGGGGCTTCTCTGGAAACACCATATATTTT
TRBV27,.,.,TRBJ2-3,CASSLNPPARADTQYF,TGTGCCAGCAGTCTCAACCCCCCCGCCAGGGCAGATACGCAGTATTTT
TRBV5-1,.,few,TRBJ1-5,CASSLLAGDQPQHF,TGCGCCAGCAGCTTGCTTGCGGGGGATCAGCCCCAGCATTTT
TRBV7-2,TRBD1,once,TRBJ1-1,CASSLGNRGNTEAFF,TGTGCCAGCAGCTTAGGCAACAGGGGGAACACTGAAGCTTTCTTT
TRBV7-9,.,.,TRBJ1-2,CASSLEGLAVYGGGYTF,TGTGCCAGCAGCTTAGAGGGGTTGGCAGTCTATGGGGGCGGCTACACCTTC
TRBV3-1/TRBV3-2,.,.,TRBJ2-3,CASSESGASTDTQYF,TGTGCCAGCTCCGAAAGCGGAGCTAGCACAGATACGCAGTATTTT